Detailed here is one TCR beta chain. What it binds is not known. The entry originates in a study of cytomegalovirus exposure and HLA in healthy donors. General observations from the study: A classifier reportedly called cytomegalovirus status with high sensitivity and specificity. In a later analysis, DRB1 alleles had the most associated TCRs; HLA-C alleles the fewest.

The CDR3 has 14 amino acids. V lost 4 bases to trimming and J lost 2 bases; unmatched junction nucleotides: 3. Germline CDR1 reads SGHNT; CDR2 reads YYREEE (reference sequence). Vbeta (60) and Jbeta (13) primers were used in the PCR. Authors' data handling: Later work found roughly 80 million unique TCR beta chains, with roughly 11 million shared. Data came from immunoSEQ multiplex PCR; TCRdb stores just in-frame clones and leaves some out. D and trimming were read from the DNA, whereas the V and J calls and clone size are those reported in that table. Found here are some 150,000 clones, around 10% of them singletons; the top ten hold roughly 6.4%.

The rearrangement joins TRBV5-4 to TRBJ1-2; 9 bases match TRBD1. Sequencing was done on a sample of PBMCs. This clonotype was obtained from a woman between 40 and 50 years old in good health and CMV-seropositive. The CDR3, as DNA: TGTGCCAGCAGCCGGACAGGGGACAACTATGGCTACACCTTC. Translation gives CASSRTGDNYGYTF.